Below, one T cell receptor (beta chain) is given with its context. Its specific antigen is unknown. One base away there is no much larger clone; base qualities are not given. Collaborating institutions collected whole blood in K2EDTA tubes following their own protocols. For TCRbeta analysis, collaborator samples were shipped as frozen whole blood, as isolated PBMCs, or as DNA extracted from either sample type. This record belongs to a study of blood T cell repertoires in COVID-19 (dated by TCRdb to about 2020). Turning to the overall study: The collaborator samples originated in the United States, Italy and Spain and spanned the acute and convalescent phases of COVID-19. Deeply sampled blood TCRbeta repertoires from subjects exposed to, actively infected with, or recovered from COVID-19 were included in the dataset. Sample metadata almost always included a de-identified subject ID, COVID-19 status, age in years and sex. The repertoires were released in a freely available public database intended as a resource for research on the immune response to SARS-CoV-2. The material from the prospective study consisted of cDNA or gDNA derived from T cells, B-cell-depleted T cells, or PBMCs. Where HLA class I and class II types were available, the types were taken from metadata supplied by the sample provider, not from assay-based typing. Samples were obtained from the ongoing ImmuneRACE study (first 160 participants) and from about 1,300 subjects provided by 6 global collaborators. Overall results and qualifications from the work: The amount of clinical and demographic metadata varied by source and participant and was provided uncurated.

TCRbeta CDR3 regions were amplified from genomic DNA using the immunoSEQ Assay, a bias-controlled multiplex PCR. Per the original workflow: The number of nucleated cells in each sample was estimated by amplification of reference gene primers within the assay. To quantify the absolute abundance of each unique TCRbeta CDR3 rearrangement, sequence reads were collapsed and filtered. For each sample, productive Simpson clonality was calculated as the square root of Simpson's diversity index over productive rearrangements. The immuneACCESS repertoire file appears here via TCRdb, limited to in-frame rearrangements. These files lack a portion of the clones; in checked studies, under half of the deficit traces to unresolved V genes, and the cause of the others is not known. The V and J calls and clone size are taken from that table; D and trimming were inferred from the DNA. In this sample the table shows about 120,000 clones, 80% to 90% of which occur a single time. The top ten clonotypes cover 25% to 30% of the sample.

Trimming costs V 4 bases and J 7 bases, and their ends lie 16 bases apart. From its cysteine to its phenylalanine, the CDR3 spans 14 amino acids. The entry retains the CDR3 DNA only, 42 bases that are in frame from base 1. CDR1 and CDR2 (SNHLY, FYNNEI) derive from the germline V gene. The chain links TRBV2 with TRBJ1-2; TRBD1 is possibly the D segment (5 matching bases). Input material: peripheral blood. The TCR comes from an older man with active or convalescent COVID-19. The encoded CDR3 is CASSGSGLHRGYTF. The nucleotide sequence reads TGTGCCAGCAGTGGCTCGGGACTGCATCGTGGCTACACCTTC.